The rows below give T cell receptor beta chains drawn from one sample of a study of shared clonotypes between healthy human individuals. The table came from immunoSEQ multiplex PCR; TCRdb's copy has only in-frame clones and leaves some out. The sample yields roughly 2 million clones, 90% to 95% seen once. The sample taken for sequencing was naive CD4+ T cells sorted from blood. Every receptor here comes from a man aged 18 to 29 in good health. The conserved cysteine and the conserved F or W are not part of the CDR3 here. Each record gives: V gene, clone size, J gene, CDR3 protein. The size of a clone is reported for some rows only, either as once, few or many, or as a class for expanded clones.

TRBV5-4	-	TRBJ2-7	ASSLERGPYEQY
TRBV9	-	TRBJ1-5	ASSVGQGGQPQH
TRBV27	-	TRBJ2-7	ASRPIGLAGEYEQY
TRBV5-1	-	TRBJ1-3	ASSINLQANTIY
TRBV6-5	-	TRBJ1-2	ASRGQGYYGYT
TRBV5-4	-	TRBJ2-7	ASSTSITTGAYEQY
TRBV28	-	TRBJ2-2	ASSFARPGTGELF
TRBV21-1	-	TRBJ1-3	ASPAWTAGNTIY
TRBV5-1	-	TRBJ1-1	ASKHQSDFTTEAF
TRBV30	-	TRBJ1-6	AWEEKSPLH
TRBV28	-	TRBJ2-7	ASSLPQGASSYEQY
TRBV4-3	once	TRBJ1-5	ASSQERQGANQPQH
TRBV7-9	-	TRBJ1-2	ASSLSFGYT
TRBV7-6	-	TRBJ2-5	ASSLALRTQY
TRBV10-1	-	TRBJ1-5	ASTLDREDQPQH
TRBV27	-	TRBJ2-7	ASSLTGSVYEQY
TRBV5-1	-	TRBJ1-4	ASSLTRGGFEKLF
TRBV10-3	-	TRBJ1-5	AISAQESRGPQH
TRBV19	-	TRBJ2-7	ASKGGTLSEQY
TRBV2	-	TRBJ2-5	ASKSSGVGETQY
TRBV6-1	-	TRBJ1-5	ATTDSFYSNQPQH
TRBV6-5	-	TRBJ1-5	ASSYSVNQPQH
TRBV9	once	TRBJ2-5	ASSVGQTPPGETQY
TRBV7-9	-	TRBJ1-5	ASSSTGGANQPQH
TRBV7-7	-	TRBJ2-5	ASRGAGETQY
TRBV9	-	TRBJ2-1	ASSVGTGNYNEQF
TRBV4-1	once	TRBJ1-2	ASSQAETKEGGYT
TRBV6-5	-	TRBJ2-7	ASSRQRGDPYEQY
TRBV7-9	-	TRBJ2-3	ASSRQDTQY
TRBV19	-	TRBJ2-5	ASSLDQETQY
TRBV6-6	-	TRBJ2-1	ASSSGRRNEQF
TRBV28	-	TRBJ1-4	ASSEGVEEKLF
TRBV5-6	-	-	ASSFTDYEQY
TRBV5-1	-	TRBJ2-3	ASSLAHGGTQY
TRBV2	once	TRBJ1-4	ASSGQRVTNEKLF
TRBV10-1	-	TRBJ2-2	ASSVSGGGELF
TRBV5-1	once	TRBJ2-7	ASSLVGESFGEQY